This T cell receptor (beta chain) came from a study of post-analysis software for immune sequencing data. Study information: Some patients lacked subtype; others had relapsing-remitting, secondary progressive or progressive-relapsing disease. Study results and limitations: Normalized Chao1 diversity in multiple sclerosis patients fell significantly below that of controls. Included in a set of a handful of TRBV segments more frequent in patients than controls were TRBV5-6, TRBV5-1 and TRBV20-1. Samples from one preparation batch, clustered by F measure, grouped strongly together.

CDR3 length: 15 residues. V was trimmed by 4 bases and J by 6 bases, leaving 17 bases between them. Germline CDR1 SGHRS, CDR2 YFSETQ. cDNA libraries for TCR beta contained unique molecular identifiers. Researchers reported around 510,000 cDNA molecules coming from roughly 1 to 10 million T cells. TCRdb fed the PCR reads into MiXCR, producing one record per CDR3 protein. Found here are around 400,000 distinct CDR3 sequences, less than 35% of them singletons; the top ten hold 13%. To note about this clonotype: Its antigen is currently unknown.

The chain recombines TRBV5-1 with TRBJ2-1; unclear D gene. This sequence was found in a girl between 5 and 17 years old with multiple sclerosis. The sequencing input was blood. The DNA of the CDR3 is TGCGCCAGCAGCATCCAGGATACCATCTCCAATGAGCAGTTCTTC. Amino acids: CASSIQDTISNEQFF.